This TCR beta chain was captured in a study of T-cell reconstitution after alpha-beta-depleted transplantation in children. Germline CDR1 is SQVTM and CDR2 is ANQGSEA. The V gene lost 3 bases and the J gene lost 0 bases, with 11 bases spanning the gap. The CDR3 is 15 amino acids. This sample's TCRbeta library carried unique molecular identifier barcodes. TCRdb re-derived calls from the PCR reads in MiXCR, one entry per CDR3 protein. The sample gives roughly 500,000 distinct CDR3 sequences, 18% of which show up once; less than 4% is in the top ten. The rearrangement joins TRBV29-1 to TRBJ2-2; either TRBD1 or TRBD2 may fit D (6 bases each). Sequencing used PBMCs from the stem cell graft donor, obtained from the stem cell graft. This clonotype originated in a human donor who donated a stem cell graft to a child with acute lymphoblastic leukemia. CDR3 residues: CSVEGGQANTGELFF. CDR3 in DNA: TGCAGCGTTGAGGGGGGACAAGCGAACACCGGGGAGCTGTTTTTT.